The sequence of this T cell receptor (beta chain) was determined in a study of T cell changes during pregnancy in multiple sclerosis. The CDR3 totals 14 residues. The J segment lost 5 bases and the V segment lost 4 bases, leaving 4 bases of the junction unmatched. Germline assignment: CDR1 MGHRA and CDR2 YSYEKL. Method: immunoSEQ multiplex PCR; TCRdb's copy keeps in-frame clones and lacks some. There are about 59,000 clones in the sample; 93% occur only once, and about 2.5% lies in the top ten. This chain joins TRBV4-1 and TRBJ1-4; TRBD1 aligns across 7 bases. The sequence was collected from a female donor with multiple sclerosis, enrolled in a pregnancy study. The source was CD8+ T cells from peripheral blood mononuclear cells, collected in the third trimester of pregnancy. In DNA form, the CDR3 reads TGCGCCAGCAGCCCGACAGGGTTAAATGAAAAACTGTTTTTT. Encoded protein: CASSPTGLNEKLFF.